Below, 11 T cell receptor beta chains from the same sample are listed, as sequenced in a study of control samples from healthy donors and cancer patients. The protocol was immunoSEQ multiplex PCR, while the TCRdb copy is restricted to in-frame clones and leaves out a portion. The sample records 100,000 to 150,000 clones, more than 85% being singletons. Sequenced material: PBMCs. The receptors shown here come from a man in his fifties or sixties with head and neck cancer.

The chain joins TRBV7-9 to TRBJ2-1; D may be TRBD1 (5 bases). This CDR3 is 12 amino acids long. The germline V gene has CDR1 SEHNR and CDR2 FQNEAQ (reference sequence). Trimming shortened V by 0 bases and J by 8 bases, and 5 bases separated the two germline ends. CDR3 in amino acids: CASSLARDEQFF. The CDR3 DNA reads TGTGCCAGCAGCTTAGCCAGGGATGAGCAGTTCTTC.

The chain recombines TRBV7-2 with TRBJ2-1; 8 bases fit TRBD1. Germline CDR1 SGHTA, CDR2 FQGNSA. The CDR3 has 14 residues. V lost 5 bases, J lost 9 bases, and 9 bases stayed unmatched. The CDR3 loop is CASSHRDRRSEQFF. CDR3 in DNA: TGTGCCAGCAGCCACCGGGACAGGCGGAGTGAGCAGTTCTTC.

The chain recombines TRBV4-3 with TRBJ2-7; the match to TRBD2 covers 8 bases. CDR3 length: 16 amino acids. J was trimmed by 9 bases and V by 0 bases; bases with no gene match: 13. The germline V gene has CDR1 LGHNA and CDR2 YSLEER. CDR3 bases: TGCGCCAGCAGCCAAGAGGTCAGCGGGGGTCGTGGTCCGCAGTACTTC. Translating it yields CASSQEVSGGRGPQYF.

This clone was recorded only once. V is TRBV11-1 and J is TRBJ2-7, with D perhaps TRBD1 (5 bases). This CDR3 spans 13 amino acids. Germline-derived CDR1 and CDR2 are SGHAT and FQDESV (reference sequence). Trimming removed 7 bases from V and 5 bases from J, with 15 bases in between. This CDR3 reads CASTDMIGDEQYF. The CDR3 DNA is TGTGCCAGCACCGACATGATAGGGGACGAGCAGTACTTC.

The genes are TRBV7-8 and TRBJ2-1; D unclear. The germline gives CDR1 SGHVS, CDR2 FQNEAQ. Trimming took 3 bases from V and 15 from J, leaving 9 bases between them. The CDR3 covers 10 residues. The CDR3 DNA is TGTGCCAGCAGCTTCGAAACCCTGTTCTTC. It encodes CASSFETLFF.

The CDR3 nucleotides are TGTGCCAGCAGTACCATTAAATGGGGGTGGGGCGAGCAGTACTTC. Protein product: CASSTIKWGWGEQYF. V usage is TRBV6-6 and J usage is TRBJ2-7; D assignment may be TRBD1 or TRBD2 (5 bases each). V dropped 5 bases and J dropped 6 bases, with 20 bases sitting between them. The CDR3 totals 15 residues. From germline, CDR1 is MNHNY and CDR2 SVGAGI (reference sequence).

This chain connects TRBV14 to TRBJ2-7; D gene ambiguous. This CDR3 is built from 13 residues. CDR1 is SGHDN, CDR2 FVKESK, per germline. V dropped 4 bases and J dropped 5 bases, with 12 bases sitting between them. CDR3 DNA: TGTGCCAGCAGCCGGGGTCCATTCGACGAGCAGTACTTC. This sequence encodes CASSRGPFDEQYF.

The gene calls are TRBV12-3 or TRBV12-4 and TRBJ2-3; tentative D call: TRBD2 (6 bases). There are 13 residues in the CDR3. The ends were cut back, 8 bases at V and 2 bases at J, with 11 bases in the middle. CDR3 sequence: CASGRGSTDTQYF. In DNA, the CDR3 is TGTGCCAGCGGGCGGGGCTCCACAGATACGCAGTATTTT.

The chain employs TRBV2 and TRBJ1-2, with D perhaps matching TRBD1 (5 bases). The CDR3 contains 14 residues. Trimming removed 1 base at V and 5 bases at J, with 11 bases between. CDR1 SNHLY and CDR2 FYNNEI come from the germline V gene. The CDR3 spells CASSEEKGPYGYTF. The CDR3 coding sequence is TGTGCCAGCAGTGAAGAGAAGGGGCCTTATGGCTACACCTTC.

The gene calls are TRBV9 and TRBJ1-2; no firm D call. Germline CDR1 SGDLS, CDR2 YYNGEE. Trimming took 0 bases from V and 3 from J, leaving 9 bases between them. CDR3 length: 14 residues. In nucleotides, the CDR3 is TGTGCCAGCAGCGTAGATGTGGGCTACTATGGCTACACCTTC. Encoded protein: CASSVDVGYYGYTF. Complete variable domain (other parts from reference TRBV9 and TRBJ1-2): DSGVTQTPKHLITATGQRVTLRCSPRSGDLSVYWYQQSLDQGLQFLIQYYNGEERAKGNILERFSAQQFPDLHSELNLSSLELGDSALYFCASSVDVGYYGYTFGSGTRLTVV.

The chain has TRBV5-4 and TRBJ2-1; D is possibly TRBD1 (6 bases). V was pared by 0 bases and J by 6 bases, with 13 bases between. The germline gives CDR1 SGHNT, CDR2 YYREEE (reference sequence). The CDR3 sequence is 15 residues long. The CDR3 nucleotides are TGTGCCAGCAGCTTGGAACAGGGTATATTCAATGAGCAGTTCTTC. This encodes CASSLEQGIFNEQFF. The complete variable domain, with remaining parts taken from reference TRBV5-4 and TRBJ2-1, reads ETGVTQSPTHLIKTRGQQVTLRCSSQSGHNTVSWYQQALGQGPQFIFQYYREEENGRGNFPPRFSGLQFPNYSSELNVNALELDDSALYLCASSLEQGIFNEQFFGPGTRLTVL.